This T cell receptor beta chain was sequenced for a study of cytomegalovirus exposure and HLA in healthy donors. Study-wide context: The study's early data release held tens of millions of unique TCRs from HLA-typed donors.

The PCR had 60 Vbeta and 13 Jbeta primers. Repertoires were generated with immunoSEQ multiplex PCR, while TCRdb's copy carries only in-frame clones and drops some. The profile shows 100,000 to 150,000 clones, under 80% of them singletons. Study-wide results and limits: Being productive about 87% or about 30% of the time was typical of most TCR beta V segments in an earlier analysis. Most likely, a cluster of highly shared sequence variants arose as a sequencing artifact.

The V gene end was trimmed by 0 bases and the J gene end by 5 bases; junction bases not matched to a gene: 10. There are 16 residues in the CDR3. The germline V gene encodes CDR1 SGHKS and CDR2 YYEKEE (reference sequence). In this sample, this clone turned up a few times. What it binds is not known. The specimen sequenced was PBMCs. V is TRBV5-5 and J is TRBJ2-7, with 8 bases matching TRBD2. This sequence originates from a woman in her sixties in good health and CMV-seropositive. CDR3 in DNA: TGTGCCAGCAGCTTGGCGGCTAGCGGGCCACCTCACGAGCAGTACTTC. It is translated as CASSLAASGPPHEQYF.